These 29 T cell receptor beta chains originate from one sample sequenced in a study of T cell repertoires in cytomegalovirus infection. TCRdb re-analysed the reads in MiXCR, keeping a single row per CDR3 protein. The data contain 45,000 to 50,000 distinct CDR3 sequences, roughly a fifth of them singletons. Their target antigens are unknown. The sample consisted of CD8+ T cells from cultured PBMCs, taken from culture after CMV antigen stimulation. The receptors come from a human donor in good health (CMV status not recorded). Some clones in this sample may be carry-over from other donors' samples.

This clonotype was observed a handful of times. The chain is built from TRBV28 and TRBJ2-7; D possibly uses TRBD1 or TRBD2 (5 bases each). Deletions cut 6 bases from V and 6 bases from J, with 12 bases between. Germline V CDR1 and CDR2: MDHEN, SYDVKM. The CDR3 spans 12 residues. CDR3 loop: CASSIPGGEQYF. CDR3 sequence (DNA): TGTGCCAGCAGCATTCCTGGGGGCGAGCAGTACTTC.

A word on this clonotype: At one end, the junction sequence differs from germline, possibly due to a read error. The chain combines TRBV6-6 with TRBJ1-2; TRBD1 matches 12 bases. The germline CDR1 and CDR2 sequences are MNHNY and SVGAGI (reference sequence). This CDR3 is built from 14 residues. The CDR3 DNA sequence: TGTGCCAACAGTTGGGGACAGGGGGCGGAAGGCTACACCTTC. It translates to CANSWGQGAEGYTF.

This clonotype was observed a handful of times. This chain links TRBV30 with TRBJ2-7; 12 bases are shared with TRBD2. CDR1 is GTSNPN, CDR2 SVGIG, per germline (reference sequence). The length of the CDR3 is 16 residues. Losses at the gene ends were 0 bases for V and 6 bases for J; bases not matched to a gene: 9. CDR3 in amino acids: CAWSVPRTSGTREQYF. The CDR3 coding sequence is TGTGCCTGGAGTGTACCTCGGACTAGCGGGACACGCGAGCAGTACTTC.

The table lists this clonotype with a few counts. V and J are TRBV6-6 and TRBJ2-5; no reliable D call. The V and J ends lost 0 bases and 4 bases respectively, with 15 bases between them. Germline V gene data show CDR1 as MNHNY and CDR2 as SVGAGI (reference sequence). The CDR3 runs 16 residues. As DNA, the CDR3 is TGTGCCAGCAGTTACTCAGTGAAGGGCATCTCAGAGACCCAGTACTTC. Protein product: CASSYSVKGISETQYF.

The V gene is TRBV14, the J gene TRBJ2-7; no reliable D call. Trimming cost V 2 bases and J 6 bases, with 20 bases left between them. Germline loops: CDR1 SGHDN, CDR2 FVKESK. The CDR3 length is 16 residues. DNA for the CDR3: TGTGCCAGCAGCCAAATAGGAGAACATGGTATAGGCGAGCAGTACTTC. Translating gives CASSQIGEHGIGEQYF. Variable domain in full (rest from reference TRBV14 and TRBJ2-7): EAGVTQFPSHSVIEKGQTVTLRCDPISGHDNLYWYRRVMGKEIKFLLHFVKESKQDESGMPNNRFLAERTGGTYSTLKVQPAELEDSGVYFCASSQIGEHGIGEQYFGPGTRLTVT.

This clonotype was counted only a few times. The chain uses TRBV7-2 and TRBJ2-7; no clear D gene. With 0 bases removed from V and 6 bases from J, the gap between germline ends came to 9 bases. This CDR3 spans 13 amino acids. Germline V gene sequence: CDR1 SGHTA, CDR2 FQGNSA. The chain's CDR3 is CASSLADRAEQYF. CDR3 nucleotides: TGTGCCAGCAGCTTAGCGGACCGAGCCGAGCAGTACTTC. The full variable domain, in which reference TRBV7-2 and TRBJ2-7 provide the parts outside the CDR3, is GAGVSQSPSNKVTEKGKDVELRCDPISGHTALYWYRQSLGQGLEFLIYFQGNSAPDKSGLPSDRFSAERTGGSVSTLTIQRTQQEDSAVYLCASSLADRAEQYFGPGTRLTVT.

In its sample, this clonotype was seen many times. The chain employs TRBV7-2 and TRBJ2-7; D might be TRBD1 (6 bases). The CDR3 is made up of 15 amino acids. Germline V lookup: CDR1 SGHTA, CDR2 FQGNSA. V dropped 5 bases and J dropped 1 base, with 15 bases sitting between them. CDR3: CASSINRVGSYEQYF. The CDR3 DNA follows: TGTGCCAGCAGCATCAACAGGGTGGGTTCCTACGAGCAGTACTTC.

This clonotype was counted only a few times. The chain employs TRBV10-2 and TRBJ2-3, with TRBD1 matching over 9 bases. The germline gives CDR1 WSHSY, CDR2 SAAADI. There are 13 residues in the CDR3. J gave up 10 bases and V 3 bases, and 5 bases lay outside the gene matches. CDR3 nucleotide sequence: TGCGCCAGCAGTGACGGGACAGGGTATGCGCAGTATTTT. Translated: CASSDGTGYAQYF.

This clonotype has at least ten counts. The CDR3 region has the DNA TGTGCCAGCAGCTTACGGCTAGCGGGAACGGAGACCCAGTACTTC. Protein product: CASSLRLAGTETQYF. This rearrangement joins TRBV7-2 to TRBJ2-5; TRBD2 matches 9 bases. Trimming at V came to 2 bases and at J to 5 bases, leaving 6 bases not matched to a gene. Germline lookup yields CDR1 SGHTA and CDR2 FQGNSA. This CDR3 spans 15 amino acids.

This chain connects TRBV24-1 to TRBJ1-5; TRBD1 agrees at 11 bases. Germline lookup yields CDR1 KGHDR and CDR2 SFDVKD. This CDR3 region has 18 residues. V gave up 4 bases and J gave up 2 bases; unmatched junction bases: 9. Here the CDR3 reads CATSEGTGGTFGNQPQHF. CDR3 bases: TGTGCCACCAGTGAGGGGACAGGGGGAACCTTCGGCAATCAGCCCCAGCATTTT.

This clonotype has only a few counts. The chain has TRBV4-1 and TRBJ1-4, with 7 bases that match TRBD1. The CDR3 is 16 residues long. Trimming removed 0 bases from V and 11 bases from J; junction bases left unmatched: 12. Germline CDR1 reads MGHRA; CDR2 reads YSYEKL. CDR3 coding DNA: TGCGCCAGCAGCCAAGATGTGGGGACAGATCTGGAGAAACTGTTTTTT. Encoded protein: CASSQDVGTDLEKLFF.

The sample holds many counts of this clonotype. This chain uses TRBV12-3 or TRBV12-4 with TRBJ1-1; possibly TRBD1 for D (5 bases). CDR3 length equals 13 residues. Trimming removed 3 bases at V and 11 bases at J, with 16 bases between. The CDR3 loop reads CASSLGTPPEAFF. CDR3 DNA sequence: TGTGCCAGCAGTTTGGGGACCCCCCCGGAGGCTTTCTTT.

This clonotype was seen at least ten times. V and J are TRBV27 and TRBJ1-5; 7 bases line up with TRBD1. CDR3 length: 14 amino acids. Trimming removed 6 bases from V and 6 bases from J; junction bases left unmatched: 8. Germline V gene lookup returns CDR1 MNHEY and CDR2 SMNVEV (reference sequence). CDR3 region: CASRYTGATQPQHF. The CDR3 DNA reads as TGTGCCAGCAGATATACAGGGGCAACTCAGCCCCAGCATTTT.

In its sample, this clonotype was seen many times. The chain couples TRBV7-2 to TRBJ2-1, with D possibly being TRBD2 (5 bases). CDR3 length: 13 amino acids. V lost 3 bases, J lost 4 bases, and 7 bases lay in between. Germline V gene sequence: CDR1 SGHTA, CDR2 FQGNSA. The CDR3 sequence: CASSFSGYNEQFF. CDR3 in DNA: TGTGCCAGCAGCTTCTCGGGGTACAATGAGCAGTTCTTC.

Ten or more counts support this clonotype. DNA for the CDR3: TGTGCCAGTAGTATCTACGCCAGCCCGGAAAATGAAAAACTGTTTTTT. Amino acids: CASSIYASPENEKLFF. The chain has TRBV19 and TRBJ1-4; D gene ambiguous. From germline, CDR1 is LNHDA and CDR2 SQIVND (reference sequence). CDR3 length equals 16 residues. The ends were cut back, 3 bases at V and 5 bases at J, with 16 bases in the middle.

This clonotype was observed a single time. The V and J genes are TRBV9 and TRBJ2-7, with D possibly being TRBD2 (6 bases). CDR3 size: 14 residues. The V gene lost 0 bases and the J gene lost 2 bases, with 9 bases spanning the gap. Germline CDR1 is SGDLS and CDR2 is YYNGEE. CDR3 DNA sequence: TGTGCCAGCAGCGTAGCCGGGAGTCCCTACGAGCAGTACTTC. Translation gives CASSVAGSPYEQYF. Together with reference TRBV9 and TRBJ2-7, the CDR3 gives the full variable domain: DSGVTQTPKHLITATGQRVTLRCSPRSGDLSVYWYQQSLDQGLQFLIQYYNGEERAKGNILERFSAQQFPDLHSELNLSSLELGDSALYFCASSVAGSPYEQYFGPGTRLTVT.

J is TRBJ1-1 and V is TRBV6-2 or TRBV6-3, with D perhaps matching TRBD1 (5 bases). In germline, CDR1 is MNHEY, CDR2 SVGEGT. The CDR3 length is 12 residues. Between the trimmed V and J ends, which lost 6 bases and 6 bases, there was a span of 11 bases. The CDR3 loop is CASSPGRPEAFF. CDR3 nucleotides: TGTGCCAGCAGCCCGGGACGGCCTGAAGCTTTCTTT.

This clonotype occurred many times. The chain uses TRBV4-2 and TRBJ2-2; D is possibly TRBD2 (7 bases). Between the trimmed V and J ends, which lost 2 bases and 0 bases, there was a span of 10 bases. The CDR3 spans 16 residues. Germline values: CDR1 LGHNA, CDR2 YNFKEQ. The CDR3 reads CASSQRGGANTGELFF. CDR3 DNA: TGTGCCAGCAGCCAAAGGGGGGGTGCGAACACCGGGGAGCTGTTTTTT.

This clonotype was counted only a few times. Here the CDR3 DNA reads TGTGCCAGTAGCGACAGGGGGCTCTCCTATAATTCACCCCTCCACTTT. Translation gives CASSDRGLSYNSPLHF. J is TRBJ1-6 and V is TRBV19, with TRBD1 matching over 10 bases. This CDR3 spans 16 amino acids. Germline V CDR1 and CDR2: LNHDA, SQIVND (reference sequence). After removal of 6 bases from V and 0 bases from J, the junction contained 2 bases not matched to a gene. The whole variable domain, filled in from reference TRBV19 and TRBJ1-6, reads DGGITQSPKYLFRKEGQNVTLSCEQNLNHDAMYWYRQDPGQGLRLIYYSQIVNDFQKGDIAEGYSVSREKKESFPLTVTSAQKNPTAFYLCASSDRGLSYNSPLHFGNGTRLTVT.

This clonotype was seen repeatedly, ten times or more. The chain employs TRBV7-8 and TRBJ2-7; no firm D call. CDR1 is SGHVS and CDR2 is FQNEAQ in the germline V gene. V dropped 5 bases and J dropped 6 bases, with 17 bases sitting between them. The CDR3 consists of 14 residues. CDR3 region: CASSPLGFLGEQYF. The CDR3 DNA is TGTGCCAGCAGCCCCCTCGGGTTCCTCGGCGAGCAGTACTTC.

This clonotype was counted ten times or more. The chain couples TRBV10-2 to TRBJ1-2, with 9 positions matching TRBD1. Germline CDR1 WSHSY, CDR2 SAAADI. This CDR3 is built from 19 residues. V shed 0 bases, J shed 6 bases, and the junction held 17 bases outside the gene matches. The CDR3 nucleotides are TGCGCCAGCAGTGAGTCGGGACGCGGGTTTGGGACAGGGAGAGATGGCTACACCTTC. Translated, it gives CASSESGRGFGTGRDGYTF.

This clonotype has more than one count but fewer than ten. The J gene is TRBJ2-3, the V gene TRBV18; a possible D gene is TRBD1 (6 bases). Trimming took off 3 bases at V and 3 bases at J, with 13 bases between the two ends. The CDR3 extends over 15 amino acids. From germline, CDR1 is KGHSH and CDR2 LQKENI. DNA of the CDR3: TGTGCCAGCTCACCCTCCGGGACAACAACAGATACGCAGTATTTT. It encodes CASSPSGTTTDTQYF.

A few counts support this clonotype. The rearrangement uses TRBV4-3 and TRBJ2-7; the match to TRBD1 covers 7 bases. Germline CDR1 LGHNA, CDR2 YSLEER. The CDR3 contains 15 residues. Losses at the gene ends were 1 base for V and 0 bases for J; bases not matched to a gene: 3. The CDR3 region is CASSQGTGGSYEQYF. The CDR3 coding sequence is TGCGCCAGCAGCCAAGGGACAGGTGGCTCCTACGAGCAGTACTTC.

In this sample, this clonotype turned up many times. The chain combines TRBV12-3 or TRBV12-4 with TRBJ2-1, with D unclear. The ends were cut back, 7 bases at V and 5 bases at J, with 12 bases in the middle. CDR3 length: 13 amino acids. In DNA form, the CDR3 reads TGTGCCAGCACTCTCCCAGGAGACAATGAGCAGTTCTTC. This sequence encodes CASTLPGDNEQFF.

The chain uses TRBV12-5 and TRBJ2-1, with 10 bases fitting TRBD1. This CDR3 comprises 14 residues. With V trimmed by 6 bases and J by 5 bases, 4 bases remained unmatched. Germline CDR1 is LGHNT and CDR2 is FRNRAP. In DNA form, the CDR3 reads TGTGCTAGTGGCCCGGGACAGGGGCACAATGAGCAGTTCTTC. It codes for CASGPGQGHNEQFF. Supplemented by reference TRBV12-5 and TRBJ2-1, the full variable domain reads DARVTQTPRHKVTEMGQEVTMRCQPILGHNTVFWYRQTMMQGLELLAYFRNRAPLDDSGMPKDRFSAEMPDATLATLKIQPSEPRDSAVYFCASGPGQGHNEQFFGPGTRLTVL.

The genes are TRBV12-3 or TRBV12-4 and TRBJ2-1; D might be TRBD2 (5 bases). The CDR3 spans 16 residues. The V end lost 2 bases, the J end lost 0 bases, and 11 bases lay between the germline ends. As DNA, the CDR3 is TGTGCCAGCAGTTTAAGCGGACCGAGCTCCTACAATGAGCAGTTCTTC. This sequence encodes CASSLSGPSSYNEQFF.

This clonotype was seen repeatedly, ten times or more. J is TRBJ2-3 and V is TRBV7-2; D not resolved. There are 16 residues in the CDR3. The germline V and J ends were trimmed by 1 base and 0 bases, with 11 bases remaining between them. Looked up from germline, CDR1 is SGHTA and CDR2 is FQGNSA. CDR3 in amino acids: CASSLGSHLSTDTQYF. The CDR3 bases are TGTGCCAGCAGCTTAGGGAGCCACCTTAGCACAGATACGCAGTATTTT.

The gene calls are TRBV7-9 and TRBJ2-7; TRBD1 might be the D (8 bases). Trimming pared 2 bases from V and 1 base from J, leaving 15 bases between. Germline V gene lookup returns CDR1 SEHNR and CDR2 FQNEAQ (reference sequence). The CDR3 length is 16 residues. CDR3 sequence: CASSLPVQGGSYEQYF. CDR3 nucleotide sequence: TGTGCCAGCAGCTTACCGGTACAGGGGGGGTCCTACGAGCAGTACTTC.

This clonotype has just a few counts. The CDR3 is CASRLGQGNEQYF. CDR3 DNA: TGCGCCAGCAGGCTCGGACAGGGGAACGAGCAGTACTTC. The chain recombines TRBV10-2 with TRBJ2-7, with 9 bases that match TRBD1. The germline V gene has CDR1 WSHSY and CDR2 SAAADI. This CDR3 spans 13 amino acids. V lost 6 bases to trimming and J lost 5 bases; unmatched junction nucleotides: 5.